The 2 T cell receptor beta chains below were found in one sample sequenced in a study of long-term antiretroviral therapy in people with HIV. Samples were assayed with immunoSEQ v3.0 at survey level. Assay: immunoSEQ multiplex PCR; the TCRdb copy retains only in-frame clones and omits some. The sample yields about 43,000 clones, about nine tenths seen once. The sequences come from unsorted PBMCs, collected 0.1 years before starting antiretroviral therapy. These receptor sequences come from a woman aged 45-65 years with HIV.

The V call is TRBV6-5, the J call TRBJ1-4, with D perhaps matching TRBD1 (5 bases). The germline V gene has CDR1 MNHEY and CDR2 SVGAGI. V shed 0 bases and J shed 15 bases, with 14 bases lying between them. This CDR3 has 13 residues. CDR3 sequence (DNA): TGTGCCAGCAGTTACTCGAAAAGACAGTCTGTGTTTTTT. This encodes CASSYSKRQSVFF.

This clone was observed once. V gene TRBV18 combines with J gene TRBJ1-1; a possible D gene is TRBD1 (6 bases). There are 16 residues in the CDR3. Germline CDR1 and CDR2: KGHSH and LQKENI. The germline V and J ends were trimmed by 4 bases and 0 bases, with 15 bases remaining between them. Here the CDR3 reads CASSRGQRLLNTEAFF. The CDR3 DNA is TGTGCCAGCTCACGCGGACAGCGCCTTTTGAACACTGAAGCTTTCTTT.